This T cell receptor beta chain was documented in a study of blood T cell repertoires in COVID-19. Generated by immunoSEQ multiplex PCR, the TCRdb table keeps only in-frame clones and is missing some. The table shows 200,000 to 250,000 clones, with approximately 80% occurring only once. This CDR3 spans 16 amino acids. In germline, CDR1 is ENHRY, CDR2 SYGVKD. J lost 6 bases, V lost 2 bases, and 11 bases had no gene match. Input material: peripheral blood. The chain couples TRBV10-3 to TRBJ1-2, with 8 bases lining up with TRBD1. This receptor was identified in a woman of 80 years or more with acute or convalescent COVID-19. CDR3 protein: CAISEEDQGAWDGYTF. CDR3 nucleotide sequence: TGTGCCATCAGTGAGGAGGATCAGGGGGCGTGGGATGGCTACACCTTC.